This entry lists 28 T cell receptor beta chains sequenced from one sample in a study of shared clonotypes between healthy human individuals. Profiling relied on immunoSEQ multiplex PCR, and the TCRdb table lists in-frame clones only, not all of them. Of more than 2,000,000 clones listed, approximately 93% are singletons. Sequencing was carried out using naive CD4+ T cells from PBMCs. Documented subset: CD45RA+ positively selected. The receptor set was obtained from a man aged 18 to 29 in good health. Some clones in this sample may be carry-over from other donors' samples.

V and J are TRBV7-8 and TRBJ1-5; D perhaps matches TRBD1 (6 bases). Germline loops: CDR1 SGHVS, CDR2 FQNEAQ. The CDR3 length is 15 residues. V was pared by 1 base and J by 7 bases, with 14 bases between. The CDR3 here is CASSLEWGAGQPQHF. CDR3 nucleotide sequence: TGTGCCAGCAGCTTAGAGTGGGGGGCAGGGCAGCCCCAGCATTTT.

This chain connects TRBV6-1 to TRBJ2-5; 9 nucleotides line up with TRBD1. CDR3 length: 15 amino acids. Germline V gene sequence: CDR1 MNHNS, CDR2 SASEGT. V shed 4 bases and J 5 bases; nucleotides not matched to a gene: 8. The CDR3 DNA follows: TGTGCCAGCAGTGCCTCCGGGACAGGGAGCGAGACCCAGTACTTC. Translated: CASSASGTGSETQYF.

As concerns this clone: This sample includes further DNA sequences coding for the same CDR3. The chain employs TRBV4-2 and TRBJ1-1; D is unresolved. The V end lost 0 bases, the J end lost 0 bases, and 8 bases lay between the germline ends. The germline CDR1 and CDR2 sequences are LGHNA and YNFKEQ. CDR3 length equals 15 residues. Written as DNA, the CDR3 is TGTGCCAGCAGCCAAGATCGGCAAGTGAACACTGAAGCTTTCTTT. This translates into CASSQDRQVNTEAFF.

Turning to this clone: This sample includes further DNA sequences coding for the same CDR3. V is TRBV28 and J is TRBJ1-5; D is undetermined. This CDR3 is built from 11 residues. Trimming shortened V by 5 bases and J by 6 bases, and 5 bases separated the two germline ends. Germline V gene lookup returns CDR1 MDHEN and CDR2 SYDVKM. CDR3 sequence reads: CASSQGQPQHF. The CDR3 DNA follows: TGTGCCAGCAGTCAAGGTCAGCCCCAGCATTTT.

V and J are TRBV6-1 and TRBJ2-3, with D perhaps TRBD2 (5 bases). Germline CDR1 MNHNS, CDR2 SASEGT. There are 16 residues in the CDR3. With 3 bases removed from V and 4 bases from J, the gap between germline ends came to 17 bases. CDR3 amino acids: CASSELFGSWSDTQYF. The CDR3 coding sequence is TGTGCCAGCAGTGAGCTTTTTGGGAGTTGGTCAGATACGCAGTATTTT.

The chain combines TRBV30 with TRBJ1-4; the D is unclear. The CDR3 is 13 residues long. CDR1 GTSNPN and CDR2 SVGIG come from the germline V gene (reference sequence). V was clipped by 6 bases and J by 8 bases, with 16 bases between them. CDR3 coding DNA: TGTGCCTGCGGCAGGCCTCCCGGGGAAAAACTGTTTTTT. The encoded protein is CACGRPPGEKLFF.

The chain is built from TRBV19 and TRBJ2-7, with TRBD1 as a possible D gene (6 bases). The length of the CDR3 is 15 residues. The germline V gene has CDR1 LNHDA and CDR2 SQIVND (reference sequence). Trimming shortened V by 5 bases and J by 2 bases, and 16 bases separated the two germline ends. CDR3 sequence (DNA): TGTGCCAGTAGTGACCCAAGGGGACAAACCTACGAGCAGTACTTC. Residues: CASSDPRGQTYEQYF.

The chain couples TRBV21-1 to TRBJ2-2; the D call of TRBD1 is as the table states it, not checked on the DNA. TRBV21-1 is assigned pseudogene status. The CDR3 is made up of 16 amino acids. As DNA, the CDR3 is TGTGCCAGCAGCCTAAAACAGGAACTGAACACCGGGGAGCTGTTTTTT. Protein sequence: CASSLKQELNTGELFF.

The chain uses TRBV6-5 and TRBJ2-5; TRBD2 agrees at 10 bases. Per germline, CDR1 MNHEY and CDR2 SVGAGI. The ends lost 7 bases at V and 4 bases at J; junction bases unmatched: 3. CDR3 length: 13 amino acids. The CDR3 sequence is CASTLAGVETQYF. CDR3 nucleotide sequence: TGTGCCAGCACCCTAGCGGGAGTAGAGACCCAGTACTTC.

The rearrangement links TRBV6-6 to TRBJ2-7, with D hard to call. The CDR3 sequence is 13 residues long. The germline V gene encodes CDR1 MNHNY and CDR2 SVGAGI (reference sequence). V shed 2 bases and J shed 2 bases, with 7 bases lying between them. CDR3 nucleotide sequence: TGTGCCAGCAGTTACGATCGGACCTACGAGCAGTACTTC. This codes for CASSYDRTYEQYF.

The chain links TRBV5-1 to TRBJ2-1; D ambiguous. Trimming left V 2 bases short and J 4 bases short, with 13 bases between. The CDR3 loop spans 15 amino acids. CDR1 is SGHRS and CDR2 is YFSETQ in the germline V gene. CDR3: CASSFGGVGYNEQFF. The CDR3 DNA reads TGCGCCAGCAGCTTTGGTGGAGTCGGGTACAATGAGCAGTTCTTC.

The chain recombines TRBV5-5 with TRBJ1-5, with D perhaps TRBD1 (6 bases). Germline V gene lookup returns CDR1 SGHKS and CDR2 YYEKEE (reference sequence). The V end lost 0 bases, the J end lost 5 bases, and 12 bases lay between the germline ends. This CDR3 is 15 amino acids long. The CDR3 DNA reads as TGTGCCAGCAGCTTGGTACAGGGTGGCGATCAGCCCCAGCATTTT. Protein: CASSLVQGGDQPQHF.

The chain uses TRBV20-1 and TRBJ2-3; 10 positions agree with TRBD2. Germline V lookup: CDR1 DFQATT, CDR2 SNEGSKA (reference sequence). There are 11 residues in the CDR3. V lost 2 bases to trimming and J lost 10 bases; unmatched junction nucleotides: 0. The CDR3 nucleotides are TGCAGTGCTAGAACTAGCGGGGCGCAGTATTTT. It specifies CSARTSGAQYF.

V usage is TRBV29-1 and J usage is TRBJ1-2, with a tentative D call TRBD1 (5 bases). CDR1 is SQVTM and CDR2 is ANQGSEA in the germline V gene. V was cut by 5 bases and J by 3 bases, with 19 bases left in between. The CDR3 spans 15 residues. The CDR3 sequence is CSVRWGSRVDYGYTF. In nucleotides, the CDR3 is TGCAGCGTTCGTTGGGGAAGCAGGGTTGACTATGGCTACACCTTC.

The rearrangement joins TRBV5-1 to TRBJ1-2; TRBD1 agrees at 9 bases. CDR1 SGHRS and CDR2 YFSETQ come from the germline V gene. The CDR3 covers 12 residues. V lost 5 bases, J lost 6 bases, and 2 bases stayed unmatched. DNA for the CDR3: TGCGCCAGCAGACAGGGGGCAGATGGCTACACCTTC. Amino acid sequence: CASRQGADGYTF.

The chain employs TRBV4-3 and TRBJ2-5; D not certain. The germline gives CDR1 LGHNA, CDR2 YSLEER. Trimming stripped 0 bases from V and 4 bases from J, with 12 bases between. This CDR3 comprises 15 residues. CDR3 DNA sequence: TGCGCCAGCAGCCAAGAAGGACGGAGAGGAGAGACCCAGTACTTC. Residues: CASSQEGRRGETQYF.

The gene calls are TRBV15 and TRBJ2-7, with 8 bases lining up with TRBD2. Germline loops: CDR1 LNHNV, CDR2 YYDKDF (reference sequence). J gave up 6 bases and V 0 bases, and 1 base lay outside the gene matches. The CDR3 extends over 13 amino acids. The CDR3 protein is CATSRDAGGEQYF. The CDR3 bases are TGTGCCACCAGCAGAGATGCGGGGGGCGAGCAGTACTTC. Supplemented by reference TRBV15 and TRBJ2-7, the full variable domain reads DAMVIQNPRYQVTQFGKPVTLSCSQTLNHNVMYWYQQKSSQAPKLLFHYYDKDFNNEADTPDNFQSRRPNTSFCFLDIRSPGLGDTAMYLCATSRDAGGEQYFGPGTRLTVT.

The J gene is TRBJ2-7, the V gene TRBV28; 14 nucleotides line up with TRBD2. The germline gives CDR1 MDHEN, CDR2 SYDVKM. CDR3 size: 14 residues. After removal of 8 bases from V and 2 bases from J, the junction contained 2 bases not matched to a gene. CDR3 DNA: TGTGCCAGCCTGGGACTAGCGGGAGCCTACGAGCAGTACTTC. Translated: CASLGLAGAYEQYF.

The gene calls are TRBV5-1 and TRBJ2-1, with TRBD1 matching over 7 bases. Trimming took 5 bases from V and 4 from J; bases not matched to a gene: 12. From germline, CDR1 is SGHRS and CDR2 YFSETQ. The CDR3 has 16 amino acids. This CDR3 reads CASSLTGEWEYNEQFF. CDR3 in DNA: TGCGCCAGCAGTCTAACAGGGGAGTGGGAGTACAATGAGCAGTTCTTC.

The chain combines TRBV7-7 with TRBJ1-5; weak D call: TRBD1 (5 bases). This CDR3 contains 19 residues. Deletions cut 1 base from V and 1 base from J, with 20 bases between. CDR1 is SSHAT, CDR2 FNYEAQ, per germline (reference sequence). In DNA form, the CDR3 reads TGTGCCAGCAGCTTAGGGGGAGGGGCAGGCTTAGTAAGCAATCAGCCCCAGCATTTT. Amino acids: CASSLGGGAGLVSNQPQHF.

The V and J genes are TRBV7-3 and TRBJ1-2; 8 nucleotides match TRBD1. Germline V gene sequence: CDR1 SGHTA, CDR2 FQGTGA. The CDR3 has 18 residues. The junction had 13 bases not matched to a gene; V was cut back by 1 base and J by 3 bases. CDR3 region: CASSLIGAGGPIDYGYTF. The CDR3 nucleotides are TGTGCCAGCAGCTTAATAGGGGCAGGGGGCCCTATTGACTATGGCTACACCTTC. The full variable domain, its missing parts supplied by reference TRBV7-3 and TRBJ1-2, is GAGVSQTPSNKVTEKGKYVELRCDPISGHTALYWYRQSLGQGPEFLIYFQGTGAADDSGLPNDRFFAVRPEGSVSTLKIQRTERGDSAVYLCASSLIGAGGPIDYGYTFGSGTRLTVV.

The genes are TRBV6-1 and TRBJ1-1; D is unclear. CDR1 and CDR2 (germline): MNHNS, SASEGT. The V end was cut by 5 bases, the J end by 4 bases, with 14 bases between. The length of the CDR3 is 14 residues. The CDR3 loop reads CASSWAETVTEAFF. The CDR3 nucleotides are TGTGCCAGCAGTTGGGCTGAGACGGTCACTGAAGCTTTCTTT.

The chain combines TRBV5-4 with TRBJ1-3; D not resolved. The germline CDR1 and CDR2 sequences are SGHNT and YYREEE (reference sequence). Trimming left V 3 bases short and J 1 base short, with 11 bases between. The length of the CDR3 is 15 residues. The CDR3 DNA is TGTGCCAGCAGCTCCTCTCCGGGTTCTGGAAACACCATATATTTT. Translating gives CASSSSPGSGNTIYF.

In regard to this clone: Other DNA sequences in the same sample also yield this CDR3. The chain recombines TRBV27 with TRBJ2-2; D remains unclear. Germline V gene data show CDR1 as MNHEY and CDR2 as SMNVEV (reference sequence). CDR3 length equals 13 residues. V dropped 1 base and J dropped 6 bases, with 6 bases sitting between them. CDR3 DNA sequence: TGTGCCAGCAGTTTATGGGTCGCCGGGGAGCTGTTTTTT. Translation: CASSLWVAGELFF.

This chain uses TRBV6-5 with TRBJ2-1; 10 bases map to TRBD2. Germline V gene sequence: CDR1 MNHEY, CDR2 SVGAGI. Trimming removed 4 bases from V and 4 bases from J; junction bases left unmatched: 7. This CDR3 spans 16 amino acids. The CDR3 region is CASSSPRLAGYNEQFF. The DNA of the CDR3 is TGTGCCAGCAGTTCGCCGAGACTAGCGGGTTACAATGAGCAGTTCTTC.

The chain has TRBV28 and TRBJ1-4, with D possibly being TRBD1 (5 bases). Per germline, CDR1 MDHEN and CDR2 SYDVKM. The CDR3 is 12 amino acids. Trimming left V 11 bases short and J 0 bases short, with 7 bases between. CDR3 protein: CAVGATNEKLFF. The CDR3 nucleotides read TGTGCCGTGGGGGCAACTAATGAAAAACTGTTTTTT.

V usage is TRBV18 and J usage is TRBJ2-7; D is perhaps TRBD1 (6 bases). Germline V lookup: CDR1 KGHSH, CDR2 LQKENI. The CDR3 sequence is 15 residues long. Between the trimmed V and J ends, which lost 1 base and 2 bases, there was a span of 12 bases. DNA for the CDR3: TGTGCCAGCTCACCACGACAGGTGATAACCTACGAGCAGTACTTC. Translating gives CASSPRQVITYEQYF.

Only one count was recorded for this clone. The chain couples TRBV19 to TRBJ2-5, with no clear D. CDR3 length: 14 amino acids. V lost 3 bases and J lost 7, with 15 bases in between. From germline, CDR1 is LNHDA and CDR2 SQIVND (reference sequence). Here the CDR3 reads CASSISGPTWTQYF. Here the CDR3 DNA reads TGTGCCAGTAGTATTTCCGGTCCCACGTGGACCCAGTACTTC.